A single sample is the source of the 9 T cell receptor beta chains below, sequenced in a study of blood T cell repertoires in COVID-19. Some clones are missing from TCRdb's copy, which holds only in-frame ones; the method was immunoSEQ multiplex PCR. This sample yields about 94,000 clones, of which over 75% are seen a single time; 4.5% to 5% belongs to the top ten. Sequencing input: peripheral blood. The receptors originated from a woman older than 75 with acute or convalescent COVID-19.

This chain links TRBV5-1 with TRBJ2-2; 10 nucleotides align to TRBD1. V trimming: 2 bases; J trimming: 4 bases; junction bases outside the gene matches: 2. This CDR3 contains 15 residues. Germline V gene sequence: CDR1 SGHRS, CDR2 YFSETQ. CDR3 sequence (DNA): TGCGCCAGCAGCTTCGGACAGGGGGGCACCGGGGAGCTGTTTTTT. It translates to CASSFGQGGTGELFF.

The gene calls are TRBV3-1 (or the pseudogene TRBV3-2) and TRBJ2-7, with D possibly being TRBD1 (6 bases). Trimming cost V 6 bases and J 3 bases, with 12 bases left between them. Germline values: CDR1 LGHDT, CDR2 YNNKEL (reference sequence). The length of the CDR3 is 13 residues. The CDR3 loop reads CASRQGTFYEQYF. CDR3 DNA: TGTGCCAGCAGACAGGGAACCTTCTACGAGCAGTACTTC.

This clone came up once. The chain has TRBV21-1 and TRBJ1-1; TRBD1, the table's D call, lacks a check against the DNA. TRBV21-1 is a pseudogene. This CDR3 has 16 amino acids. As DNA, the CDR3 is TGTGCCAGCAGCAAGGGAAGGAGGGGGCAGGACACTGAAGCTTTCTTT. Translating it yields CASSKGRRGQDTEAFF.

Written as DNA, the CDR3 is TGCGCCAGCCGCAAAGGGGGGGGGACTGAAGCTTTCTTT. As protein: CASRKGGGTEAFF. V usage is TRBV5-1 and J usage is TRBJ1-1; D is perhaps TRBD1 (6 bases). The CDR3 totals 13 residues. Trimming took off 7 bases at V and 5 bases at J, with 15 bases between the two ends. Germline V gives CDR1 SGHRS, CDR2 YFSETQ.

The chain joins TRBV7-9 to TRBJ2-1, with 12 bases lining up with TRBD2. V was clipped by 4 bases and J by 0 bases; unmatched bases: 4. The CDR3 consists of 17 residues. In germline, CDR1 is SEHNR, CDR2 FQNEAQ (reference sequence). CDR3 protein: CASSSRTSGASYNEQFF. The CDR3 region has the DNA TGTGCCAGCAGCTCCAGGACTAGCGGGGCCTCCTACAATGAGCAGTTCTTC.

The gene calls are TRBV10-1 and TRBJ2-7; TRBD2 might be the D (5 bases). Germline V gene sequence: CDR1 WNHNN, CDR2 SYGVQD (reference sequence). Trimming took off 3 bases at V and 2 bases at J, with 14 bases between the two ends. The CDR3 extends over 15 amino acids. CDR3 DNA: TGCGCCAGCAGTGAATACGGAGAGGGTCCCTACGAGCAGTACTTC. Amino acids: CASSEYGEGPYEQYF.

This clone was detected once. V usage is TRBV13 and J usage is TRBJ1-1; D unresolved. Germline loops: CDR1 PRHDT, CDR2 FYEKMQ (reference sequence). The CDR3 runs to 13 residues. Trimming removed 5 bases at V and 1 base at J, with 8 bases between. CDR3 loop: CASSLAPNTEAFF. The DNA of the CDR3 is TGTGCCAGCAGCCTCGCGCCGAACACTGAAGCTTTCTTT.

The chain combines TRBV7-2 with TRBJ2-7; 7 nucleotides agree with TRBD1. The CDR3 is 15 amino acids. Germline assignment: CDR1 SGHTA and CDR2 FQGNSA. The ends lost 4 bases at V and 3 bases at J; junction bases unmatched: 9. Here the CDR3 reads CASSSERQGIYEQYF. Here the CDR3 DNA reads TGTGCCAGCAGCTCCGAGCGACAGGGCATCTACGAGCAGTACTTC.

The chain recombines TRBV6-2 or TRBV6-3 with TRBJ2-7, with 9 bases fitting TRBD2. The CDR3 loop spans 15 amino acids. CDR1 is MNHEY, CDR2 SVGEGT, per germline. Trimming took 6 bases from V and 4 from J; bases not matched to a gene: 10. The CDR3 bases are TGTGCCAGCAGCCTTACCGCGGGAGGGAAGTACGAGCAGTACTTC. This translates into CASSLTAGGKYEQYF.